Reported below is one T cell receptor beta chain. The study recruited people aged 18 to 89 years across some 23 US areas. Before being deemed recovered, Cohort 3 donors had two negative PCRs, clearance, or symptom resolution. In the study's own analysis: By means of reference gene primer amplification, nucleated cell counts were estimated. Some clones are missing from TCRdb's copy, which holds only in-frame ones; the method was immunoSEQ multiplex PCR. The D gene and trimming were derived from the DNA, and the V and J assignments and clone size from that table. The sample has fewer than 250,000 clones; 70% to 90% are singletons. The data derive from a study of blood T cell repertoires in COVID-19. The V and J ends lost 4 bases and 0 bases respectively, with 22 bases between them. CDR3 length: 20 residues. Germline CDR1 LGHDT, CDR2 YNNKEL (reference sequence).

The J gene is TRBJ2-6, the V gene TRBV3-1 (or the pseudogene TRBV3-2); perhaps TRBD1 as D (6 bases). Sequencing was carried out using PBMCs or T cells enriched from blood (not recorded which). This receptor was taken from a man aged 30 to 39 who had recovered from COVID-19. CDR3 in amino acids: CASSPKQINRESSGANVLTF. The CDR3 nucleotides read TGTGCCAGCAGCCCCAAGCAAATTAACAGGGAAAGCTCTGGGGCCAACGTCCTGACTTTC.